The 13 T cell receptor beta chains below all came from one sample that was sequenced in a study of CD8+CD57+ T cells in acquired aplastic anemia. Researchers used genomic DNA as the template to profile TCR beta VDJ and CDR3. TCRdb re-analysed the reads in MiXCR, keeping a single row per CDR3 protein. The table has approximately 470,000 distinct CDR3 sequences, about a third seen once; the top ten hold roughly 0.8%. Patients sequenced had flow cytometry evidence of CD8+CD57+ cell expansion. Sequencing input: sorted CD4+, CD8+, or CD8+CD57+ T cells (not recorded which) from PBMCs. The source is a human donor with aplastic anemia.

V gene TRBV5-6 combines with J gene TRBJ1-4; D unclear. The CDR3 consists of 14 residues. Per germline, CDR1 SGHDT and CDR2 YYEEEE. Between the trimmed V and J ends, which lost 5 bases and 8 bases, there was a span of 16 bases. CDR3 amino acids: CASRLSGPGEKLFF. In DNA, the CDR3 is TGTGCCAGCAGATTGTCGGGCCCAGGAGAAAAACTGTTTTTT.

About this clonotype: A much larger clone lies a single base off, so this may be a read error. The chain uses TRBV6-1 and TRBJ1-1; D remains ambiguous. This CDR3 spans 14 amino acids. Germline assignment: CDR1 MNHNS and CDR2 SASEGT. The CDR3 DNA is TGTGCCAGCAGTACATTCTACGGGAACACTGACGCTTTCTTT. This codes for CASSTFYGNTDAFF.

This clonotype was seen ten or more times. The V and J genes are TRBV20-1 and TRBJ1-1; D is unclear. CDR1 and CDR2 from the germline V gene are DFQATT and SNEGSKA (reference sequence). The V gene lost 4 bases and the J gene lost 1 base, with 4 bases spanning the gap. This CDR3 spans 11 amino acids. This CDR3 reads CSAIRNTEAFF. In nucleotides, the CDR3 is TGCAGTGCTATCAGGAACACTGAAGCTTTCTTT.

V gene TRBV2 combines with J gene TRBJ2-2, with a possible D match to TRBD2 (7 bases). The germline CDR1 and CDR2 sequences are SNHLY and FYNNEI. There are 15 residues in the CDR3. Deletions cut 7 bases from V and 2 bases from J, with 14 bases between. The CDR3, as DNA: TGTGCCAGCACCTCGGGGGGCCTTAACACCGGGGAGCTGTTTTTT. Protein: CASTSGGLNTGELFF.

CDR3 loop: CASSIGKGIGSNSPLHF. DNA of the CDR3: TGTGCCAGTAGTATCGGGAAGGGGATAGGATCTAATTCACCCCTCCACTTT. V usage is TRBV19 and J usage is TRBJ1-6; tentative D call: TRBD1 (5 bases). Trimming removed 3 bases at V and 6 bases at J, with 18 bases between. This CDR3 has 17 amino acids. The V gene's germline CDR1 is LNHDA and CDR2 SQIVND (reference sequence).

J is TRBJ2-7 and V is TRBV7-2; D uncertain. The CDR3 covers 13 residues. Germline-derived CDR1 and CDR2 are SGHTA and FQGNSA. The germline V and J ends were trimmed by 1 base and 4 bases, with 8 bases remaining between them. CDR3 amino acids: CASSLVFLYEQYF. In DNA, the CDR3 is TGTGCCAGCAGCTTAGTTTTCTTATACGAGCAGTACTTC.

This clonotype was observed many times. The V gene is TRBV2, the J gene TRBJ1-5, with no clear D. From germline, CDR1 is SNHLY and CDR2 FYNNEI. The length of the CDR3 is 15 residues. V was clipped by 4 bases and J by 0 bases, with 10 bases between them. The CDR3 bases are TGTGCCAGCAGTGTGGAGACTGATAGCAATCAGCCCCAGCATTTT. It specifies CASSVETDSNQPQHF.

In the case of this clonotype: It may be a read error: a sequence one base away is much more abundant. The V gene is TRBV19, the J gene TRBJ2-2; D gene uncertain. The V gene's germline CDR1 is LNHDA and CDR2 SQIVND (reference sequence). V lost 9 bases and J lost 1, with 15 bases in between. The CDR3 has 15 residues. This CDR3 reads CASGLVAVNTGELFF. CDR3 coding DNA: TGTGCCAGCGGCTTAGTGGCAGTGAACACCGGGGAGCTGTTTTTT. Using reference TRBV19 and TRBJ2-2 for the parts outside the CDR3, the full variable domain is DGGITQSPKYLFRKEGQNVTLSCEQNLNHDAMYWYRQDPGQGLRLIYYSQIVNDFQKGDIAEGYSVSREKKESFPLTVTSAQKNPTAFYLCASGLVAVNTGELFFGEGSRLTVL.

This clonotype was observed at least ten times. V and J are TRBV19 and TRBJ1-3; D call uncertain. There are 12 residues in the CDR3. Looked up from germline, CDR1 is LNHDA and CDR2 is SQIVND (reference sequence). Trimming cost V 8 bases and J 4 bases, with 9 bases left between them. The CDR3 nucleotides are TGTGCCAGTTCCATTTGGGGAAACACCATATATTTT. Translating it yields CASSIWGNTIYF.

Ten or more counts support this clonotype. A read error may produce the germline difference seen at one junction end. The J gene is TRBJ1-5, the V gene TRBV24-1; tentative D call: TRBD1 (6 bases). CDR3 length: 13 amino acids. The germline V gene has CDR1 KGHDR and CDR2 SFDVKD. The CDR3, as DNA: TGTGCCTCCAGGGGTGATCGCAATCAGCCCCAGCATTTT. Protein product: CASRGDRNQPQHF.

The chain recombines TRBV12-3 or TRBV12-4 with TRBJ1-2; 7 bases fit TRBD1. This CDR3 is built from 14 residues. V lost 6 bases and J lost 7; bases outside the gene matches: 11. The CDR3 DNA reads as TGTGCCAGCAGCCCGCAGACAGGGCTTAGTGGCTACACCTTC. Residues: CASSPQTGLSGYTF.

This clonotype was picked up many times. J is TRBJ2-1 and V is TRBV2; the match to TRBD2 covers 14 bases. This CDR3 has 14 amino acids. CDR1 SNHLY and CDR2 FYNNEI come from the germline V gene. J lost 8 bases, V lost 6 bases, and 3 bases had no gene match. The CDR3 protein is CASRGTSGSDEQFF. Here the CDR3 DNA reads TGTGCCAGCAGGGGGACTAGCGGGAGCGATGAGCAGTTCTTC.

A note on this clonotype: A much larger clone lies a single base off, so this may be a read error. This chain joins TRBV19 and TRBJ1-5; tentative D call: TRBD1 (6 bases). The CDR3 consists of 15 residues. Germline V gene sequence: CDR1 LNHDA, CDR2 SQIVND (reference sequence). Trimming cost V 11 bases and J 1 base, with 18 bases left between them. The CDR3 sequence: CAPEKTGISNQPQHF. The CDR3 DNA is TGTGCCCCGGAGAAAACAGGGATAAGCAATCAGCCCCAGCATTTT.